The 23 T cell receptor beta chains reported below all come from one sample, sequenced in a study of blood T cell repertoires in COVID-19 (dated by TCRdb to the early 2020s). Libraries came from the immunoSEQ multiplex PCR assay. TCRdb provides this immuneACCESS table in a form limited to in-frame rearrangements. Some clones are lacking; in checked studies, under half of them reflect an unresolved V gene, and why the rest are absent is not known. The sample data list around 200,000 clones, and 70% to 90% of these were observed just once. About 7% of the sample goes to the ten largest clones. The sequencing sample was made of peripheral blood. These receptors all stem from a woman aged 80 or over in a cohort sampled during active or convalescent COVID-19.

V and J are TRBV2 and TRBJ2-7, with 9 bases identical to TRBD1. The germline V gene encodes CDR1 SNHLY and CDR2 FYNNEI. The V segment lost 6 bases and the J segment 5 bases; nucleotides outside the gene matches: 11. The CDR3 runs to 15 residues. The CDR3 spells CASSFRDRATNEQYF. CDR3 bases: TGTGCCAGCAGCTTCCGGGACAGGGCTACCAACGAGCAGTACTTC.

This clone was detected once. The chain uses TRBV6-2 or TRBV6-3 and TRBJ2-2; 7 bases are a match to TRBD1. V shed 2 bases and J 5 bases; nucleotides not matched to a gene: 2. This CDR3 has 14 residues. The germline CDR1 and CDR2 sequences are MNHEY and SVGEGT. CDR3 coding DNA: TGTGCCAGCAGTTACGCAGGGGGAACCGGGGAGCTGTTTTTT. This translates into CASSYAGGTGELFF.

The chain carries TRBV28 and TRBJ1-1; D is possibly TRBD1 (5 bases). The CDR3 loop spans 14 amino acids. Looked up from germline, CDR1 is MDHEN and CDR2 is SYDVKM. Trimming shortened V by 6 bases and J by 4 bases, and 15 bases separated the two germline ends. CDR3 bases: TGTGCCAGCAGGGCAACAGGAAGGAGCACTGAAGCTTTCTTT. It is translated as CASRATGRSTEAFF.

The chain joins TRBV25-1 to TRBJ1-2, with D possibly being TRBD1 (6 bases). Per germline, CDR1 MGHDK and CDR2 SYGVNS. The germline V and J ends were trimmed by 3 bases and 2 bases, with 16 bases remaining between them. The CDR3 is 16 amino acids. The CDR3 DNA follows: TGTGCCAGCAGTGAGGATCCTTGGACAGAAAACTATGGCTACACCTTC. Translation gives CASSEDPWTENYGYTF.

The V and J genes are TRBV10-3 and TRBJ1-4; no firm D call. This CDR3 is built from 16 residues. CDR1 is ENHRY, CDR2 SYGVKD, per germline. The ends were cut back, 6 bases at V and 7 bases at J, with 21 bases in the middle. CDR3 sequence: CAIRDPSEGNGEKLFF. The CDR3 DNA reads as TGTGCCATCAGGGACCCATCGGAGGGAAACGGTGAAAAACTGTTTTTT.

The chain links TRBV2 to TRBJ1-5; D is ambiguous. The CDR3 consists of 13 residues. CDR1 and CDR2 (germline): SNHLY, FYNNEI. Trimming took 4 bases from V and 4 from J, leaving 8 bases between them. CDR3 residues: CASSGGRNQPQHF. CDR3 bases: TGTGCCAGCAGTGGAGGCAGAAATCAGCCCCAGCATTTT.

This rearrangement joins TRBV5-4 to TRBJ2-1, with 7 bases identical to TRBD2. V dropped 6 bases and J dropped 6; count of bases not matched to a gene: 6. This CDR3 is built from 13 residues. The germline V gene has CDR1 SGHNT and CDR2 YYREEE (reference sequence). CDR3 residues: CASKRENGNEQFF. Here the CDR3 DNA reads TGTGCCAGCAAGCGGGAAAACGGCAATGAGCAGTTCTTC.

J is TRBJ1-5 and V is TRBV28, with D perhaps matching TRBD1 (6 bases). Trimming removed 6 bases at V and 0 bases at J, with 12 bases between. CDR3 length: 15 amino acids. Germline lookup yields CDR1 MDHEN and CDR2 SYDVKM. For the CDR3, the DNA is TGTGCCAGCAGCCGCGGACAGAATAGCAATCAGCCCCAGCATTTT. Residues: CASSRGQNSNQPQHF.

The genes are TRBV3-1 (or the pseudogene TRBV3-2) and TRBJ2-1; D is unresolved. Trimming took 0 bases from V and 13 from J, leaving 10 bases between them. The CDR3 is 12 amino acids. CDR1 is LGHDT, CDR2 YNNKEL, per germline (reference sequence). The CDR3 DNA reads as TGTGCCAGCAGCCAAGACACAAGAATTCAGTTCTTC. Its protein is CASSQDTRIQFF.

The chain carries TRBV4-2 and TRBJ2-2, with 10 nucleotides matching TRBD2. Germline V gene lookup returns CDR1 LGHNA and CDR2 YNFKEQ. CDR3 length: 19 amino acids. Trimming cost V 2 bases and J 7 bases; bases outside gene matches: 16. The CDR3 nucleotides are TGTGCCAGCAGCCAACTGAAGATCAGCGGGAGGGCCCCACGCGGGGAGCTGTTTTTT. This sequence encodes CASSQLKISGRAPRGELFF.

The V and J genes are TRBV18 and TRBJ2-7; 8 bases agree with TRBD1. The CDR3 has 14 amino acids. Germline V gives CDR1 KGHSH, CDR2 LQKENI. The junction had 4 bases not matched to a gene; V was cut back by 3 bases and J by 3 bases. In DNA form, the CDR3 reads TGTGCCAGCTCACCCGCAGGGGGCAGCTACGAGCAGTACTTC. Protein product: CASSPAGGSYEQYF.

The chain employs TRBV11-2 and TRBJ2-7; 7 bases map to TRBD1. This CDR3 has 16 residues. V dropped 7 bases and J dropped 2; count of bases not matched to a gene: 14. Germline-derived CDR1 and CDR2 are SGHAT and FQNNGV. CDR3 in DNA: TGTGCCAGCAAAGAGGGGGCCTCACTAACGGCCTACGAGCAGTACTTC. Protein: CASKEGASLTAYEQYF.

This clone was seen just once. The rearrangement links TRBV7-8 to TRBJ1-1; D remains ambiguous. The V gene's germline CDR1 is SGHVS and CDR2 FQNEAQ. There are 14 residues in the CDR3. The V end was cut by 4 bases, the J end by 1 base, with 10 bases between. The CDR3 spells CASSSTRENTEAFF. DNA for the CDR3: TGTGCCAGCAGCTCAACGCGGGAGAACACTGAAGCTTTCTTT.

This clone appeared once. CDR3 bases: TGTGCCAGCAGCCAAGAGCCTAGCGGGGGGGTTGATACGCAGTATTTT. Amino acid sequence: CASSQEPSGGVDTQYF. The V and J genes are TRBV3-1 (or the pseudogene TRBV3-2) and TRBJ2-3; 12 bases map to TRBD2. Germline CDR1 and CDR2: LGHDT and YNNKEL (reference sequence). This CDR3 has 16 residues. V was clipped by 0 bases and J by 6 bases; unmatched bases: 4.

This chain links TRBV11-2 with TRBJ2-6, with a possible D match to TRBD1 (5 bases). The CDR3 totals 17 residues. Germline CDR1 reads SGHAT; CDR2 reads FQNNGV. The germline V and J ends were trimmed by 0 bases and 4 bases, with 13 bases remaining between them. This chain's CDR3 is CASSLDARASGANVLTF. The CDR3 DNA is TGTGCCAGCAGCTTAGATGCCAGGGCCTCCGGGGCCAACGTCCTGACTTTC.

V gene TRBV4-1 combines with J gene TRBJ1-5; D remains ambiguous. This CDR3 region has 16 residues. Per germline, CDR1 MGHRA and CDR2 YSYEKL. Trimming took 1 base from V and 6 from J, leaving 16 bases between them. CDR3 DNA sequence: TGCGCCAGCAGCCAAGGTGTGCCCGTATCGGGTCAGCCCCAGCATTTT. This encodes CASSQGVPVSGQPQHF.

The chain recombines TRBV5-1 with TRBJ2-3, with D perhaps matching TRBD2 (6 bases). CDR1 and CDR2 from the germline V gene are SGHRS and YFSETQ. Trimming left V 3 bases short and J 1 base short, with 9 bases between. The CDR3 sequence is 14 residues long. CDR3 DNA: TGCGCCAGCAGCTCGGGGGACGGCACAGATACGCAGTATTTT. Protein sequence: CASSSGDGTDTQYF.

This chain joins TRBV7-9 and TRBJ1-2; possible D gene TRBD1, 5 bases. Germline loops: CDR1 SEHNR, CDR2 FQNEAQ (reference sequence). Trimming removed 8 bases at V and 5 bases at J, with 15 bases between. The CDR3 has 13 residues. The CDR3 coding sequence is TGTGCCAGCTGGGGCCCCGGGGGGTATGGCTACACCTTC. Translating gives CASWGPGGYGYTF.

The chain carries TRBV2 and TRBJ2-2; maybe TRBD1 (6 bases). The CDR3 consists of 16 residues. With 3 bases removed from V and 5 bases from J, the gap between germline ends came to 16 bases. The germline V gene has CDR1 SNHLY and CDR2 FYNNEI. DNA of the CDR3: TGTGCCAGCAGTGACCCAGGGGTGTTCGGTACCGGGGAGCTGTTTTTT. Protein sequence: CASSDPGVFGTGELFF.

This clone has more than one count but fewer than ten. The chain joins TRBV6-2 or TRBV6-3 to TRBJ1-2, with a tentative D call TRBD1 (5 bases). Germline V lookup: CDR1 MNHEY, CDR2 SVGEGT. The V and J ends lost 0 bases and 8 bases respectively, with 13 bases between them. CDR3 length: 14 amino acids. Here the CDR3 DNA reads TGTGCCAGCAGTTACTCGGCTTCAGGGCGCGGCTACACCTTC. It is translated as CASSYSASGRGYTF.

The V and J genes are TRBV11-3 and TRBJ1-2; D is possibly TRBD1 (6 bases). V lost 4 bases, J lost 4 bases, and 16 bases lay in between. The CDR3 totals 15 residues. Germline V lookup: CDR1 SGHNT, CDR2 YENEEA. The CDR3 sequence is CASSSGGGPPYGYTF. The CDR3 nucleotides are TGTGCCAGCAGCTCGGGGGGGGGCCCTCCCTATGGCTACACCTTC.

The J gene is TRBJ1-2, the V gene TRBV12-3 or TRBV12-4; 7 bases match TRBD1. The V gene end was trimmed by 6 bases and the J gene end by 13 bases; junction bases not matched to a gene: 11. The CDR3 has 12 amino acids. This chain's CDR3 is CASSFPDRDCTF. CDR3 nucleotide sequence: TGTGCCAGCAGCTTTCCCGACAGGGACTGCACCTTC.

V usage is TRBV30 and J usage is TRBJ1-3; D is perhaps TRBD1 (6 bases). The V gene lost 5 bases and the J gene lost 4 bases, with 9 bases spanning the gap. Germline loops: CDR1 GTSNPN, CDR2 SVGIG (reference sequence). CDR3 length equals 12 residues. CDR3 sequence: CAWDTGGNTIYF. The CDR3 bases are TGTGCCTGGGACACAGGGGGAAACACCATATATTTT. Together with reference TRBV30 and TRBJ1-3, the CDR3 gives the full variable domain: SQTIHQWPATLVQPVGSPLSLECTVEGTSNPNLYWYRQAAGRGLQLLFYSVGIGQISSEVPQNLSASRPQDRQFILSSKKLLLSDSGFYLCAWDTGGNTIYFGEGSWLTVV.